What follows is one T cell receptor beta chain and its context. What it binds is not known. Sequence at one end of the junction differs from germline and may be a read error. This sample is part of a study of T cell responses to AZD1222 COVID-19 vaccine. Study-level information: Pooled in the analysis were second doses at about 4 or about 12 weeks. Study-wide results and limits: Baseline serostatus was positive in only five to seven AZD1222 recipients.

Sequenced by immunoSEQ multiplex PCR; TCRdb stores in-frame clones only, minus some. This sample has fewer than 110,000 clones; 80% to 90% occur once, and the top ten carry roughly 22%. The germline V gene has CDR1 SGHVS and CDR2 FQNEAQ. The CDR3 extends over 16 amino acids. The sequence came from an adult in good health. The source was peripheral blood, collected on day 0 of AZD1222 vaccination. This chain joins TRBV7-8 and TRBJ1-6; tentative D call: TRBD1 (5 bases). Here the CDR3 reads CASCLAQGSANSPLHF. CDR3 coding DNA: TGTGCCAGCTGCTTAGCGCAGGGAAGCGCTAATTCACCCCTCCACTTT.